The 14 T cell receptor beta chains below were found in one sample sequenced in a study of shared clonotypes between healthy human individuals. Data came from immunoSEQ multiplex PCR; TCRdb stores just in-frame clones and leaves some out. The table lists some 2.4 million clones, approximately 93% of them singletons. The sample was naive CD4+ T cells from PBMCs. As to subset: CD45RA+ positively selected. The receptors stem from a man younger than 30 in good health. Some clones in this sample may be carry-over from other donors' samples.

DNA of the CDR3: TGCGCCAGCAATCTGGGGTCCAGCGGGAGTGCCTACGAGCAGTACTTC. It encodes CASNLGSSGSAYEQYF. The chain employs TRBV5-1 and TRBJ2-7; 8 nucleotides line up with TRBD2. With V trimmed by 6 bases and J by 2 bases, 13 bases remained unmatched. This CDR3 has 16 amino acids. The germline gives CDR1 SGHRS, CDR2 YFSETQ.

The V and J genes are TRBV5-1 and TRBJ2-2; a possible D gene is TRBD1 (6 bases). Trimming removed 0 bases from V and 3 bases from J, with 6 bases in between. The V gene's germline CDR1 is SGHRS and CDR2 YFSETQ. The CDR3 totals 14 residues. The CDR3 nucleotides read TGCGCCAGCAGCTTGGACAGGGACACCGGGGAGCTGTTTTTT. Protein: CASSLDRDTGELFF.

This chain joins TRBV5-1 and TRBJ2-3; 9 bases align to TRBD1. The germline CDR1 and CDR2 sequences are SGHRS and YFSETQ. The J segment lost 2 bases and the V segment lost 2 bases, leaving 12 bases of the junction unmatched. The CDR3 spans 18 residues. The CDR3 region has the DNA TGCGCCAGCAGCTTCGGCGGGACAGGGTTGTTTATCACAGATACGCAGTATTTT. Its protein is CASSFGGTGLFITDTQYF.

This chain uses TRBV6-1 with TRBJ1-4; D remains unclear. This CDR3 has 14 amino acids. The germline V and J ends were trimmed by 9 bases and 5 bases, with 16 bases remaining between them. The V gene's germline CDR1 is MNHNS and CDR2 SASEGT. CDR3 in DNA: TGTGCCAGTCTACGATGGGCCAACAATGAAAAACTGTTTTTT. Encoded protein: CASLRWANNEKLFF.

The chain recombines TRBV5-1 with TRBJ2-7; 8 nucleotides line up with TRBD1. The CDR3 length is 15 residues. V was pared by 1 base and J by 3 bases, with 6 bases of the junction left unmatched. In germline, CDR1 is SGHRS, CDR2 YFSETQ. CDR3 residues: CASSLSTGGHYEQYF. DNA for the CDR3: TGCGCCAGCAGCTTGTCAACAGGGGGACACTACGAGCAGTACTTC. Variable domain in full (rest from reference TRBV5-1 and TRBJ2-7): KAGVTQTPRYLIKTRGQQVTLSCSPISGHRSVSWYQQTPGQGLQFLFEYFSETQRNKGNFPGRFSGRQFSNSRSEMNVSTLELGDSALYLCASSLSTGGHYEQYFGPGTRLTVT.

CDR3 sequence: CASRGTSGSRSDTQYF. The CDR3 DNA reads as TGTGCCAGCAGGGGGACGAGCGGGAGTCGATCGGATACGCAGTATTTT. V usage is TRBV25-1 and J usage is TRBJ2-3; 8 nucleotides align to TRBD2. The CDR3 loop spans 16 amino acids. V lost 6 bases, J lost 6 bases, and 14 bases stayed unmatched. CDR1 is MGHDK and CDR2 is SYGVNS in the germline V gene.

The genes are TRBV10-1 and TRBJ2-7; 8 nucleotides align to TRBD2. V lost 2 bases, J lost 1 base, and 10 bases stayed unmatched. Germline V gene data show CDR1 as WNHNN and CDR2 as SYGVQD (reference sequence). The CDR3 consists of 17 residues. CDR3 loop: CASSEGPGLALSYEQYF. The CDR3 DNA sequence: TGCGCCAGCAGTGAGGGACCTGGACTAGCACTATCCTACGAGCAGTACTTC.

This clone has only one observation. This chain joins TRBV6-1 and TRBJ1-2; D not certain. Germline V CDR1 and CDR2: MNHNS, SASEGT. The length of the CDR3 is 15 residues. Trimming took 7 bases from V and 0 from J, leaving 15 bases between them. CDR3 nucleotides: TGTGCCAGCACCCGAGACGCGGCGACTAACTATGGCTACACCTTC. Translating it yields CASTRDAATNYGYTF.

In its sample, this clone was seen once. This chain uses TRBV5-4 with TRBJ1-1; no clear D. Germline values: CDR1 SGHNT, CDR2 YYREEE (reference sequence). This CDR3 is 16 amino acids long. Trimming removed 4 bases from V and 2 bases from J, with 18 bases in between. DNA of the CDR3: TGTGCCAGCAGCCCCGGGCCAATGAAGCCCAACACTGAAGCTTTCTTT. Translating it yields CASSPGPMKPNTEAFF.

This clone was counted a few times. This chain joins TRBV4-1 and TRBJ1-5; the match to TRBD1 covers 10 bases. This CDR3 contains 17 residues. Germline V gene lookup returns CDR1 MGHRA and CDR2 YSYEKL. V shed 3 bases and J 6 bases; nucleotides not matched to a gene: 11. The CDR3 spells CASSQTGGQGYSQPQHF. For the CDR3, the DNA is TGCGCCAGCAGCCAGACGGGGGGACAGGGGTATAGTCAGCCCCAGCATTTT.

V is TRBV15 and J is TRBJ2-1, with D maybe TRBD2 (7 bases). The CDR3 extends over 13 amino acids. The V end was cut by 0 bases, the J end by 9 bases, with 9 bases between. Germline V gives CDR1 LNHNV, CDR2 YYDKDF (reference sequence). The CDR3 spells CATSRERGGEQFF. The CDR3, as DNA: TGTGCCACCAGCAGAGAGAGGGGGGGTGAGCAGTTCTTC.

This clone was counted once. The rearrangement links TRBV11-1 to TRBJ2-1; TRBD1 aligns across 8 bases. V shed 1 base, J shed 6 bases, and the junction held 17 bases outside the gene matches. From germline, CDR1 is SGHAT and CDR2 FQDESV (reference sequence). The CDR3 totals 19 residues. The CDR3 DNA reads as TGTGCCAGCAGCTTAGAGGGGACCATGACAGGGGCCCCCCTCAATGAGCAGTTCTTC. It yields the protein CASSLEGTMTGAPLNEQFF.

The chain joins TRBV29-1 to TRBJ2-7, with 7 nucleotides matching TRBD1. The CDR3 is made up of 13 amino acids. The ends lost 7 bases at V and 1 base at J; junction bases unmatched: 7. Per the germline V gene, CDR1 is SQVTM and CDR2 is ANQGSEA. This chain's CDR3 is CSAQTGKSYEQYF. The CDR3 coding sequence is TGCAGCGCTCAGACAGGGAAGTCCTACGAGCAGTACTTC.

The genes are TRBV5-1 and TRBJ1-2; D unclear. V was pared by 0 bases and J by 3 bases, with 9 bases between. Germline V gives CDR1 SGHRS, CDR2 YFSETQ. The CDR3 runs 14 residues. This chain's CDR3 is CASSLERTYYGYTF. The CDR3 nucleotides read TGCGCCAGCAGCTTGGAGAGGACTTACTATGGCTACACCTTC.